This is a list of T cell receptor beta chains from one sample in a study of post-analysis software for immune sequencing data. TCRdb re-called the PCR reads with MiXCR, one entry per CDR3 protein. The table shows almost 700,000 distinct CDR3 sequences, with 55% to 60% occurring only once. Sequenced input: blood. The receptors were gathered from a girl aged 2 to 9 with multiple sclerosis. CDR3s include the opening cysteine and the closing phenylalanine or tryptophan. A D gene is named only where the DNA matches it firmly. Expanded clones are given a class, and other clones once, few, many or no size at all.

d_call: .
j_call: TRBJ1-5
v_call: TRBV9
clone_size: few
cdr3_nt: TGTGCCAGCAAGGGCCAGCCCCAGCATTTT
cdr3_aa: CASKGQPQHF

d_call: .
j_call: TRBJ2-5
v_call: TRBV18
clone_size: .
cdr3_nt: TGTGCCAGCTCACCCACTTCCCGAGAGACCCAGTACTTC
cdr3_aa: CASSPTSRETQYF

d_call: .
j_call: TRBJ2-1
v_call: TRBV7-9
clone_size: .
cdr3_nt: TGTGCCAGCAGTCCCGCCGGGGCGAGGGAGCAGTTCTTC
cdr3_aa: CASSPAGAREQFF

d_call: TRBD2
j_call: TRBJ2-2
v_call: TRBV3-1
clone_size: .
cdr3_nt: TGTGCCAGCACTTCGGGGACTACAGTCACCGGGGAGCTGTTTTTT
cdr3_aa: CASTSGTTVTGELFF

d_call: .
j_call: TRBJ2-1
v_call: TRBV18
clone_size: .
cdr3_nt: TGTGCCAGCTCACCAATTGGAGCGGCCAATGAGCAGTTCTTC
cdr3_aa: CASSPIGAANEQFF

d_call: TRBD1
j_call: TRBJ2-7
v_call: TRBV20-1
clone_size: .
cdr3_nt: TGCAGTGCTAGTCCCCTTTTAACCGGGACAGGAACTTTCTACGAGCAGTACTTC
cdr3_aa: CSASPLLTGTGTFYEQYF

d_call: .
j_call: TRBJ2-4
v_call: TRBV5-1
clone_size: .
cdr3_nt: TGCGCCAGCAGCTTTGGGGGAAACATTCAGTACTTC
cdr3_aa: CASSFGGNIQYF

d_call: .
j_call: TRBJ1-2
v_call: TRBV12-3/TRBV12-4
clone_size: .
cdr3_nt: TGTGCCAGCAGTGGGACGGGTAACTATGGCTACACCTTC
cdr3_aa: CASSGTGNYGYTF

d_call: .
j_call: TRBJ2-7
v_call: TRBV29-1
clone_size: .
cdr3_nt: TGCAGCGTTGAAGTAAGTGGGCGGGAAAGTTACGAGCAGTACTTC
cdr3_aa: CSVEVSGRESYEQYF

d_call: .
j_call: TRBJ1-2
v_call: TRBV18
clone_size: .
cdr3_nt: TGTGCCAGCTCACCGGAGGACAGCTATGGCTACACCTTC
cdr3_aa: CASSPEDSYGYTF

d_call: .
j_call: TRBJ2-3
v_call: TRBV7-2
clone_size: .
cdr3_nt: TGTGCCAGCAGCCCCCGACAGGCCAGTATGGATACGCAGTATTTT
cdr3_aa: CASSPRQASMDTQYF

d_call: .
j_call: TRBJ2-3
v_call: TRBV5-5
clone_size: .
cdr3_nt: TGTGCCAGCAGCGCGGCCTTCTATGGAGATACGCAGTATTTT
cdr3_aa: CASSAAFYGDTQYF

d_call: TRBD1
j_call: TRBJ1-2
v_call: TRBV12-3/TRBV12-4
clone_size: .
cdr3_nt: TGTGCCAGCATTATATCCGGGACAGGAGTCGGCGGCTACACCTTC
cdr3_aa: CASIISGTGVGGYTF

d_call: TRBD2
j_call: TRBJ2-3
v_call: TRBV29-1
clone_size: once
cdr3_nt: TGCAGCGTGGGTAGCGGGATCAGAGATACGCAGTATTTT
cdr3_aa: CSVGSGIRDTQYF

d_call: .
j_call: TRBJ2-1
v_call: TRBV29-1
clone_size: few
cdr3_nt: TGCAGCGTTGATAGTCGGAGCCACTCCTACAATGAGCAGTTCTTC
cdr3_aa: CSVDSRSHSYNEQFF

d_call: .
j_call: TRBJ2-5
v_call: TRBV20-1
clone_size: .
cdr3_nt: TGCAGTGCTAGAGAATTGGGGAGTATTGTCGGGACCCAGTACTTC
cdr3_aa: CSARELGSIVGTQYF

d_call: .
j_call: TRBJ2-5
v_call: TRBV28
clone_size: .
cdr3_nt: TGTGCCAGCACCGTACAGGGACTGCGAGAGACCCAGTACTTC
cdr3_aa: CASTVQGLRETQYF

d_call: .
j_call: TRBJ2-7
v_call: TRBV6-6
clone_size: few
cdr3_nt: TGTGCCAGCAGCCGCGTACTTGACGAGCAGTACTTC
cdr3_aa: CASSRVLDEQYF

d_call: TRBD2
j_call: TRBJ2-3
v_call: TRBV10-3
clone_size: .
cdr3_nt: TGTGCCATCAGTCACGGACTAGCGGGGAGCACAGATACGCAGTATTTT
cdr3_aa: CAISHGLAGSTDTQYF

d_call: TRBD1
j_call: TRBJ2-5
v_call: TRBV18
clone_size: .
cdr3_nt: TGTGCCAGCTCACCAAGCACAGGGGCATGGGAGACCCAGTACTTC
cdr3_aa: CASSPSTGAWETQYF

d_call: TRBD1
j_call: TRBJ1-5
v_call: TRBV28
clone_size: few
cdr3_nt: TGTGCCAGCAGCCCGGACAGGGGATTAGATCAGCCCCAGCATTTT
cdr3_aa: CASSPDRGLDQPQHF

d_call: .
j_call: TRBJ1-5
v_call: TRBV7-9
clone_size: .
cdr3_nt: TGTGCCAGCAGCAAAGGGACGGACGCGAGCAATCAGCCCCAGCATTTT
cdr3_aa: CASSKGTDASNQPQHF

d_call: TRBD1
j_call: TRBJ1-2
v_call: TRBV4-3
clone_size: .
cdr3_nt: TGCGCCAGCAGCCAAGAAAGACAGGGATGGCAAAACTATGGCTACACCTTC
cdr3_aa: CASSQERQGWQNYGYTF

d_call: TRBD2
j_call: TRBJ2-1
v_call: TRBV6-2/TRBV6-3
clone_size: .
cdr3_nt: TGTGCCAGCAGTTACGCAAGCGGGGGCGTATACAATGAGCAGTTCTTC
cdr3_aa: CASSYASGGVYNEQFF

d_call: TRBD2
j_call: TRBJ2-5
v_call: TRBV10-3
clone_size: .
cdr3_nt: TGTGCCATCAGTGGCAGGGAGGGTATGGAGACCCAGTACTTC
cdr3_aa: CAISGREGMETQYF

d_call: .
j_call: TRBJ1-2
v_call: TRBV12-3/TRBV12-4
clone_size: few
cdr3_nt: TGTGCCAGCAGTTTGATGGGGAGCTATGGCTACACCTTC
cdr3_aa: CASSLMGSYGYTF

d_call: .
j_call: TRBJ2-5
v_call: TRBV20-1
clone_size: .
cdr3_nt: TGCAGTGCTAGAGAAACTCAAAAAGAGACCCAGTACTTC
cdr3_aa: CSARETQKETQYF

d_call: .
j_call: TRBJ2-4
v_call: TRBV27
clone_size: .
cdr3_nt: TGTGCCAGCAGTTTATCGTCGTCAGGCCCAAACATTCAGTACTTC
cdr3_aa: CASSLSSSGPNIQYF

d_call: TRBD1
j_call: TRBJ1-5
v_call: TRBV15
clone_size: .
cdr3_nt: TGTGCCACCAGCAGAGATTGGACAGGGTCTCAGCCCCAGCATTTT
cdr3_aa: CATSRDWTGSQPQHF

d_call: .
j_call: TRBJ2-1
v_call: TRBV24-1
clone_size: few
cdr3_nt: TGTGCCACCAGTGATTTCACGGACAATGAGCAGTTCTTC
cdr3_aa: CATSDFTDNEQFF

d_call: TRBD1
j_call: TRBJ2-7
v_call: TRBV12-3/TRBV12-4
clone_size: few
cdr3_nt: TGTGCCAGCGGCAGACAGGGGATGTACGAGCAGTACTTC
cdr3_aa: CASGRQGMYEQYF

d_call: .
j_call: TRBJ2-7
v_call: TRBV7-2
clone_size: .
cdr3_nt: TGTGCCAGCAGCTTAGTGTGGGGGTTCGAGCAGTACTTC
cdr3_aa: CASSLVWGFEQYF

d_call: TRBD1
j_call: TRBJ2-3
v_call: TRBV10-3
clone_size: .
cdr3_nt: TGTGCCATCACCGACAGGGCCACAGATACGCAGTATTTT
cdr3_aa: CAITDRATDTQYF

d_call: .
j_call: TRBJ1-1
v_call: TRBV29-1
clone_size: .
cdr3_nt: TGCAGCGTTGGACAGTCTGGTCGGACTGAAGCTTTCTTT
cdr3_aa: CSVGQSGRTEAFF

d_call: .
j_call: TRBJ2-1
v_call: TRBV10-1
clone_size: .
cdr3_nt: TGCGCCAGCAGTGAAGGTGGCGATGAGCAGTTCTTC
cdr3_aa: CASSEGGDEQFF

d_call: .
j_call: TRBJ1-2
v_call: TRBV6-6
clone_size: .
cdr3_nt: TGTGCCAGCCGTGTGGGCGTGAATGATGGCTACACCTTC
cdr3_aa: CASRVGVNDGYTF

d_call: .
j_call: TRBJ2-1
v_call: TRBV11-2
clone_size: few
cdr3_nt: TGTGCCAGCAGCTTAGACTGGCGGGGGCGCGAGTTCTTC
cdr3_aa: CASSLDWRGREFF

d_call: .
j_call: TRBJ2-1
v_call: TRBV29-1
clone_size: few
cdr3_nt: TGCAGCGTTGATAGCCTCCGGTTCAACGAGCAGTTCTTC
cdr3_aa: CSVDSLRFNEQFF

d_call: .
j_call: TRBJ2-7
v_call: TRBV20-1
clone_size: few
cdr3_nt: TGCAGTGCTAGTGGGGAAATACAGGCCCTGAGCGAGCAGTACTTC
cdr3_aa: CSASGEIQALSEQYF

d_call: .
j_call: TRBJ2-3
v_call: TRBV5-1
clone_size: .
cdr3_nt: TGCGCCAGCAGCTCACAGGGTTCGAGCACAGGTACGCAGTATTTT
cdr3_aa: CASSSQGSSTGTQYF

d_call: .
j_call: TRBJ1-2
v_call: TRBV12-3/TRBV12-4
clone_size: .
cdr3_nt: TGTGCCAGCACCCGAGGCGGGGAGGATGGCTACACCTTC
cdr3_aa: CASTRGGEDGYTF

d_call: .
j_call: TRBJ1-1
v_call: TRBV6-1
clone_size: .
cdr3_nt: TGTGCCAGCAACGGACCGATGAACACTGAAGCTTTCTTT
cdr3_aa: CASNGPMNTEAFF

d_call: TRBD2
j_call: TRBJ2-1
v_call: TRBV7-3
clone_size: .
cdr3_nt: TGTGCCAGCAGCTTCGGGGTAGCGGGAGGGGGTGAGCAGTTCTTC
cdr3_aa: CASSFGVAGGGEQFF

d_call: TRBD1
j_call: TRBJ2-1
v_call: TRBV6-2/TRBV6-3
clone_size: .
cdr3_nt: TGTGCCAGCGGAGGAAGGGGGCCCTCCTACAATGAGCAGTTCTTC
cdr3_aa: CASGGRGPSYNEQFF

d_call: .
j_call: TRBJ1-2
v_call: TRBV5-1
clone_size: few
cdr3_nt: TGCGCCAGCAGCTTGTTTCGCGCAGAACTTAAGTATGGCTACACCTTC
cdr3_aa: CASSLFRAELKYGYTF